This is a list of T cell receptor beta chains from one sample in a study of shared clonotypes between healthy human individuals. Produced via immunoSEQ multiplex PCR; TCRdb's table is partial and in-frame only. The repertoire holds around 2,000,000 clones, with just over 90% as singletons. Sequenced input: naive CD8+ T cells from PBMCs. The receptors originated from a man aged 18 to 29 in good health. Some clones in this sample may be carry-over from other donors' samples. Both conserved end residues are part of each CDR3. D genes are given only for firm matches. Clone size is shown for a subset of rows, as once, few, many or a class of expanded clone.

.	16	.	TRBV5-8	TRBJ2-2	CAGDIPPLQEVGELFF	TGTGCCGGCGACATCCCCCCTCTTCAGGAAGTCGGGGAGCTGTTTTTT
.	16	TRBD2	TRBV5-8	TRBJ2-7	CASSSGEGYSSYEQYF	TGTGCCAGCAGTAGTGGGGAGGGGTACAGCTCCTACGAGCAGTACTTC
.	17	TRBD2	TRBV7-9	TRBJ2-1	CASSAHPGTSGSDEQFF	TGTGCCAGCAGCGCCCATCCCGGGACTAGCGGGAGTGATGAGCAGTTCTTC
.	13	.	TRBV7-8	TRBJ2-1	CASSPEPFNEQFF	TGTGCCAGCAGCCCCGAACCGTTCAATGAGCAGTTCTTC
.	14	TRBD1	TRBV27	TRBJ1-2	CASSLRQGNYGYTF	TGTGCCAGCAGTTTGAGACAGGGGAACTATGGCTACACCTTC
.	15	.	TRBV6-5	TRBJ2-1	CASSYAGQSYNEQFF	TGTGCCAGCAGTTACGCCGGACAGAGCTACAATGAGCAGTTCTTC
.	21	.	TRBV14	TRBJ2-2	CASSQDRRLADPPANTGELFF	TGTGCCAGCAGCCAAGACCGACGATTAGCCGATCCGCCAGCGAACACCGGGGAGCTGTTTTTT
.	17	TRBD2	TRBV11-2	TRBJ2-3	CASSLVGGRAYTDTQYF	TGTGCCAGCAGCTTAGTTGGCGGGAGGGCTTACACAGATACGCAGTATTTT
.	15	TRBD2	TRBV5-1	TRBJ2-3	CASSLGTSGGDTQYF	TGCGCCAGCAGCCTAGGGACTAGCGGTGGGGATACGCAGTATTTT
.	14	.	TRBV11-2	TRBJ2-3	CASSLVPPSETQYF	TGTGCCAGCAGCTTAGTCCCACCTAGCGAAACGCAGTATTTT
.	13	TRBD1	TRBV29-1	TRBJ2-2	CSVTGANTGELFF	TGCAGCGTTACAGGGGCGAACACCGGGGAGCTGTTTTTT
.	13	.	TRBV11-3	TRBJ1-1	CASSSVVGTEAFF	TGTGCCAGCAGCTCCGTAGTGGGCACTGAAGCTTTCTTT
.	14	.	TRBV4-3	TRBJ1-4	CASSQEIRREKLFF	TGCGCCAGCAGCCAAGAAATCAGGAGGGAAAAACTGTTTTTT
.	14	.	TRBV9	TRBJ2-7	CASSAPDWDYEQYF	TGTGCCAGCAGCGCCCCGGACTGGGACTACGAGCAGTACTTC
.	12	TRBD2	TRBV27	TRBJ2-1	CASSLGGNEQFF	TGTGCCAGCAGTTTGGGGGGGAATGAGCAGTTCTTC
once	15	TRBD2	TRBV28	TRBJ2-3	CASSWEREFADTQYF	TGTGCCAGCTCCTGGGAGCGGGAGTTCGCAGATACGCAGTATTTT
few	14	TRBD1	TRBV7-9	TRBJ1-5	CASSLVGQGEPQHF	TGTGCCAGCAGCTTAGTCGGGCAGGGGGAACCCCAGCATTTT
.	12	.	TRBV12-5	TRBJ2-1	CASGDNSGEQFF	TGTGCTAGTGGTGACAACAGTGGTGAGCAGTTCTTC
once	17	.	TRBV9	TRBJ2-1	CASSVGQGLGSYNEQFF	TGTGCCAGCAGCGTAGGACAGGGACTGGGCTCCTACAATGAGCAGTTCTTC
.	15	TRBD2	TRBV27	TRBJ2-7	CASSTRLAGANEQYF	TGTGCCAGCAGTACCAGACTAGCGGGAGCCAACGAGCAGTACTTC
.	16	TRBD1	TRBV7-8	TRBJ2-5	CASSLLRWTGLETQYF	TGTGCCAGCAGCTTACTGAGATGGACAGGCCTGGAGACCCAGTACTTC
once	15	TRBD1	TRBV11-2	TRBJ2-7	CASSSGTGMVYEQYF	TGTGCCAGCAGCTCCGGGACAGGGATGGTGTACGAGCAGTACTTC
.	14	.	TRBV5-4	TRBJ2-7	CASSLDRVSDEQYF	TGTGCCAGCAGCTTGGACAGGGTTAGTGACGAGCAGTACTTC
.	15	.	TRBV2	TRBJ1-2	CASSVAESAHYGYTF	TGTGCCAGCAGTGTGGCGGAATCAGCCCACTATGGCTACACCTTC
.	14	.	TRBV19	TRBJ1-1	CASSAGGAYTEAFF	TGTGCCAGTAGCGCGGGGGGCGCGTACACTGAAGCTTTCTTT
.	14	TRBD1	TRBV6-5	TRBJ2-1	CASQIGQESLEQFF	TGTGCCAGCCAAATCGGACAGGAATCTTTAGAGCAGTTCTTC
.	12	.	TRBV28	TRBJ1-1	CASRSGQTEAFF	TGTGCCAGCAGATCCGGACAGACCGAAGCTTTCTTT
.	17	TRBD2	TRBV7-2	TRBJ2-2	CASSDPLAGENTGELFF	TGTGCCAGCAGCGATCCACTAGCGGGAGAGAACACCGGGGAGCTGTTTTTT
.	14	.	TRBV13	TRBJ2-1	CASSLGRDSRGQFF	TGTGCCAGCAGCTTAGGCCGGGACTCCCGGGGGCAGTTCTTC
.	19	TRBD2	TRBV4-1	TRBJ2-1	CASSQDPNSLAGGPGEQFF	TGCGCCAGCAGCCAAGATCCCAATTCCCTAGCGGGAGGGCCAGGTGAGCAGTTCTTC
once	17	TRBD1	TRBV7-6	TRBJ2-2	CASSDRGGPANTGELFF	TGTGCCAGCAGCGACAGAGGGGGCCCCGCGAACACCGGGGAGCTGTTTTTT
.	15	TRBD1	TRBV5-1	TRBJ2-7	CASSSGTATPYEQYF	TGCGCCAGCAGCTCGGGGACAGCTACACCCTACGAGCAGTACTTC
.	13	.	TRBV2	TRBJ1-1	CATLRRTAADAFF	TGTGCCACCTTACGACGGACAGCCGCCGACGCTTTCTTT
.	12	.	TRBV27	TRBJ2-2	CASQKGTGELFF	TGTGCCAGCCAAAAAGGGACCGGGGAGCTGTTTTTT
.	14	TRBD1	TRBV4-3	TRBJ1-3	CASSRGTAGNTIYF	TGCGCCAGCAGCCGTGGGACAGCTGGAAACACCATATATTTT
.	12	.	TRBV13	TRBJ1-2	CASSLLGYGYTF	TGTGCCAGCAGCTTACTGGGGTATGGCTACACCTTC